These 5 T cell receptor beta chains were sequenced from one sample in a study of early T cells in non-severe SARS-CoV-2 infection. TCRdb re-derived calls from the 5' RACE reads in MiXCR, one entry per CDR3 protein. The table shows tens of thousands of distinct CDR3 sequences, with about 14% occurring only once. The sample was whole blood. The receptor set was obtained from an adult who was a healthcare worker with PCR-confirmed SARS-CoV-2 infection or an uninfected control (not recorded which).

This clonotype appeared a few times. The chain carries TRBV27 and TRBJ2-3, with a tentative D call TRBD2 (6 bases). In germline, CDR1 is MNHEY, CDR2 SMNVEV (reference sequence). The CDR3 is made up of 14 amino acids. V was trimmed by 4 bases and J by 4 bases, leaving 12 bases between them. The CDR3 loop is CASSWRGRADTQYF. The CDR3 region has the DNA TGTGCCAGCAGTTGGCGGGGAAGGGCAGATACGCAGTATTTT.

This clonotype has a handful of counts. The rearrangement uses TRBV20-1 and TRBJ2-7; D might be TRBD2 (7 bases). The CDR3 contains 17 residues. From germline, CDR1 is DFQATT and CDR2 SNEGSKA (reference sequence). Trimming removed 2 bases at V and 2 bases at J, with 22 bases between. CDR3: CSARRGGTGPNPYEQYF. Written as DNA, the CDR3 is TGCAGTGCTAGAAGGGGGGGGACGGGACCCAACCCCTACGAGCAGTACTTC.

The rearrangement links TRBV7-6 to TRBJ2-7; 8 positions match TRBD1. V gave up 1 base and J gave up 4 bases; unmatched junction bases: 6. CDR1 is SGHVS and CDR2 is FNYEAQ in the germline V gene. The CDR3 consists of 15 residues. The CDR3 region has the DNA TGTGCCAGCAGCTTAGATGACAGGGGCCCATACGAGCAGTACTTC. It encodes CASSLDDRGPYEQYF. Using reference TRBV7-6 and TRBJ2-7 for the parts outside the CDR3, the full variable domain is GAGVSQSPRYKVTKRGQDVALRCDPISGHVSLYWYRQALGQGPEFLTYFNYEAQQDKSGLPNDRFSAERPEGSISTLTIQRTEQRDSAMYRCASSLDDRGPYEQYFGPGTRLTVT.

V is TRBV18 and J is TRBJ2-2, with 7 bases lining up with TRBD2. The V segment lost 3 bases and the J segment 4 bases; nucleotides outside the gene matches: 5. The CDR3 consists of 15 residues. Germline V gene data show CDR1 as KGHSH and CDR2 as LQKENI. The CDR3 loop is CASSPGTNFTGELFF. DNA of the CDR3: TGTGCCAGCTCACCGGGGACTAACTTCACCGGGGAGCTGTTTTTT.

The table lists this clonotype with a few counts. This chain links TRBV5-8 with TRBJ2-2; TRBD2 aligns across 8 bases. The V segment lost 2 bases and the J segment 0 bases; nucleotides outside the gene matches: 9. Germline V CDR1 and CDR2: SGHTS, YDEGEE. CDR3 length equals 18 residues. The CDR3: CASSFPGGKPANTGELFF. CDR3 in DNA: TGTGCCAGCAGCTTCCCGGGGGGGAAACCGGCGAACACCGGGGAGCTGTTTTTT. Full variable domain (outside the CDR3, taken from reference TRBV5-8 and TRBJ2-2): EAGVTQSPTHLIKTRGQQATLRCSPISGHTSVYWYQQALGLGLQFLLWYDEGEERNRGNFPPRFSGRQFPNYSSELNVNALELEDSALYLCASSFPGGKPANTGELFFGEGSRLTVL.